The sequence of this TCR beta chain was determined in a study of spatial heterogeneity in lung cancer. CDR1 SGHRS and CDR2 YFSETQ come from the germline V gene. The CDR3 totals 14 residues. Trimming removed 0 bases at V and 0 bases at J, with 5 bases between. A unique molecular identifier was carried by every single TCR cDNA molecule. Each CDR3 protein gets one entry after TCRdb re-called the 5' RACE reads with MiXCR. The sample contains about 39,000 distinct CDR3 sequences, roughly 6% of which appear only once. This clonotype has a handful of counts. Stated time point: sample taken at primary tumor resection. Researchers sequenced whole RNA taken from tumor, nontumor lung or frozen PBMC without sorting.

The chain links TRBV5-1 to TRBJ2-3; the D is unclear. The clonotype originates from a male donor with early-stage non-small cell lung cancer. This sample comprised PBMCs, obtained at surgery. Here the CDR3 reads CASSLDGSTDTQYF. The DNA of the CDR3 is TGCGCCAGCAGCTTGGACGGTAGCACAGATACGCAGTATTTT.